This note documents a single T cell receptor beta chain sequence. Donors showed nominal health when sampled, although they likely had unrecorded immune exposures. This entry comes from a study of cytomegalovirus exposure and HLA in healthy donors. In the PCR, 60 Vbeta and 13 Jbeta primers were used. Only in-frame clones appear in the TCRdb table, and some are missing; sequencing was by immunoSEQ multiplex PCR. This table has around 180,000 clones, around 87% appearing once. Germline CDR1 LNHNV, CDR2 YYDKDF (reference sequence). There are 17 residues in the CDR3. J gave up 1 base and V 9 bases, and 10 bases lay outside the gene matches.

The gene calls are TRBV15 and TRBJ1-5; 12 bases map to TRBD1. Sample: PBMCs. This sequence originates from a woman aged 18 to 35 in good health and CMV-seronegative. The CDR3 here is CATSWDRGRGSNQPQHF. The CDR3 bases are TGTGCCACTTCTTGGGACAGGGGGCGCGGGAGCAATCAGCCCCAGCATTTT.